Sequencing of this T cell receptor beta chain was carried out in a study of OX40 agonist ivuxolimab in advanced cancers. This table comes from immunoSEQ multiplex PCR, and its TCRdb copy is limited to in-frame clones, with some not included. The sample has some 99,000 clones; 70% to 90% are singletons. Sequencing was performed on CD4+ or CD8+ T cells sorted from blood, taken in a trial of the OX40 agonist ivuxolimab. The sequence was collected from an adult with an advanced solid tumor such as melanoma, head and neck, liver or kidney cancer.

The CDR3 coding sequence is TGTGCCAGCCAGACTAGTGGGGGGGCGTATACGCAGTATTTT. Protein: CASQTSGGAYTQYF. This chain joins TRBV2 and TRBJ2-3, with TRBD2 as a possible D gene (7 bases). With 8 bases removed from V and 7 bases from J, the gap between germline ends came to 19 bases. The germline gives CDR1 SNHLY, CDR2 FYNNEI. The CDR3 loop spans 14 amino acids.